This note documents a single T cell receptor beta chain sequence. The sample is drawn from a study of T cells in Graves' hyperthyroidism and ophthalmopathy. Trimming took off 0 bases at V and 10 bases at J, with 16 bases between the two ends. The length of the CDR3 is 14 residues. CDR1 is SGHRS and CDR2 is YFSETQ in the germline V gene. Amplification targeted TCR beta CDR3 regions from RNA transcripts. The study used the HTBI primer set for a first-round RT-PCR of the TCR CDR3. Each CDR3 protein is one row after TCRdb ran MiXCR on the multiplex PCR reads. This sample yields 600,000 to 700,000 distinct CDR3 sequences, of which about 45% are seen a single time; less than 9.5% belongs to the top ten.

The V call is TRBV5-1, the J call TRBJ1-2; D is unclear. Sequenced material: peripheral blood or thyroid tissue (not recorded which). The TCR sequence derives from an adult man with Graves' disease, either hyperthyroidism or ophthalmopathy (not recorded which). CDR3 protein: CASSLDGDVNDYTF. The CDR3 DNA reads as TGCGCCAGCAGCTTGGACGGGGATGTGAACGACTACACCTTC.